A selection of T cell receptor beta chains follows, all from one sample in a study of blood T cell repertoires in COVID-19. Sequencing was performed with immunoSEQ multiplex PCR; in TCRdb, only in-frame clones are kept and a portion is missing. The table includes about 88,000 clones, approximately 87% detected once. Sample: peripheral blood. The origin of the receptors is a human donor in a cohort sampled during active COVID-19. Each CDR3 is given with its conserved first and last residue. Fields, in order: J gene, V gene, clone size, D gene, CDR3 protein, CDR3 DNA. A D gene is named only where the DNA matches it firmly. A row's size may be missing; if present it is once, few, many or a size class.

j_gene: TRBJ2-7; v_gene: TRBV7-5; abundance: NA; d_gene: NA; CDR3aa: CARSLRGQGAHRYYGEQYF; CDR3nt: TGTGCCAGAAGCTTAAGGGGACAGGGGGCCCACAGGTACTACGGGGAGCAGTACTTC
j_gene: TRBJ1-6; v_gene: TRBV4-3; abundance: NA; d_gene: NA; CDR3aa: CASSQDADKNSPLHF; CDR3nt: TGCGCCAGCAGCCAAGATGCAGACAAGAATTCACCCCTCCACTTT
j_gene: TRBJ2-5; v_gene: TRBV6-2/TRBV6-3; abundance: once; d_gene: TRBD2; CDR3aa: CASSYSFGRLGETQYF; CDR3nt: TGTGCCAGCAGTTACTCTTTCGGGAGGCTGGGGGAGACCCAGTACTTC
j_gene: TRBJ1-2; v_gene: TRBV6-5; abundance: NA; d_gene: NA; CDR3aa: CASSYDQNYGYTF; CDR3nt: TGTGCCAGCAGTTACGATCAGAACTATGGCTACACCTTC
j_gene: TRBJ1-3; v_gene: TRBV3-1/TRBV3-2; abundance: NA; d_gene: TRBD1; CDR3aa: CASSQGEPQDRTSSGNTIYF; CDR3nt: TGTGCCAGCAGCCAAGGTGAGCCCCAGGACAGGACAAGCTCTGGAAACACCATATATTTT
j_gene: TRBJ2-1; v_gene: TRBV6-6; abundance: NA; d_gene: TRBD1; CDR3aa: CASTRTGKYNEQFF; CDR3nt: TGTGCCAGCACCCGGACAGGAAAGTACAATGAGCAGTTCTTC
j_gene: TRBJ1-5; v_gene: TRBV5-8; abundance: few; d_gene: NA; CDR3aa: CASSGPNLDSNQPQHF; CDR3nt: TGTGCCAGCAGCGGACCCAACTTGGACAGTAATCAGCCCCAGCATTTT
j_gene: TRBJ2-7; v_gene: TRBV29-1; abundance: NA; d_gene: TRBD1; CDR3aa: CSSSTGTGVGEQYF; CDR3nt: TGCAGCTCATCGACCGGGACAGGGGTAGGCGAGCAGTACTTC
j_gene: TRBJ1-1; v_gene: TRBV28; abundance: NA; d_gene: NA; CDR3aa: CASSLPGEAPEAFF; CDR3nt: TGTGCCAGCAGTTTACCAGGGGAAGCCCCTGAAGCTTTCTTT
j_gene: TRBJ2-1; v_gene: TRBV7-3; abundance: NA; d_gene: TRBD2; CDR3aa: CASSLTGTSGLSSYNEQFF; CDR3nt: TGTGCCAGCAGCTTAACCGGGACTAGCGGACTCAGCTCCTACAATGAGCAGTTCTTC
j_gene: TRBJ2-2; v_gene: TRBV5-1; abundance: few; d_gene: NA; CDR3aa: CASSLQLSTGELFF; CDR3nt: TGCGCCAGCAGCCTCCAACTTTCAACCGGGGAGCTGTTTTTT
j_gene: TRBJ2-1; v_gene: TRBV7-6; abundance: NA; d_gene: TRBD2; CDR3aa: CASSQRAASGSSEQFF; CDR3nt: TGTGCCAGCAGCCAACGGGCGGCTAGCGGGAGCAGTGAGCAGTTCTTC
j_gene: TRBJ2-3; v_gene: TRBV7-9; abundance: NA; d_gene: TRBD1; CDR3aa: CASSLWRGQGRTDTQYF; CDR3nt: TGTGCCAGCAGCTTATGGCGGGGACAGGGACGCACAGATACGCAGTATTTT
j_gene: TRBJ2-5; v_gene: TRBV5-4; abundance: NA; d_gene: TRBD2; CDR3aa: CASSLSGMETQYF; CDR3nt: TGTGCCAGCAGCTTAAGCGGGATGGAGACCCAGTACTTC
j_gene: TRBJ2-3; v_gene: TRBV3-1/TRBV3-2; abundance: few; d_gene: TRBD1; CDR3aa: CASSPYPGQGSTDTQYF; CDR3nt: TGTGCCAGCAGCCCATACCCGGGACAGGGTTCCACAGATACGCAGTATTTT
j_gene: TRBJ2-2; v_gene: TRBV14; abundance: few; d_gene: NA; CDR3aa: CASSPLPPRGGRGELFF; CDR3nt: TGTGCCAGCAGCCCCCTCCCCCCGCGGGGTGGTCGGGGGGAGCTGTTTTTT
j_gene: TRBJ1-6; v_gene: TRBV6-6; abundance: NA; d_gene: NA; CDR3aa: CASIPQPNSPLHF; CDR3nt: TGTGCCAGCATTCCACAGCCTAATTCACCCCTCCACTTT
j_gene: TRBJ1-5; v_gene: TRBV3-1/TRBV3-2; abundance: NA; d_gene: NA; CDR3aa: CASSQEASAALQHF; CDR3nt: TGTGCCAGCAGCCAGGAGGCGTCGGCCGCCCTACAGCATTTT
j_gene: TRBJ1-5; v_gene: TRBV4-2; abundance: NA; d_gene: NA; CDR3aa: CASSQEQGRGNQPQHF; CDR3nt: TGTGCCAGCAGCCAAGAACAGGGACGCGGCAATCAGCCCCAGCATTTT
j_gene: TRBJ2-3; v_gene: TRBV6-4; abundance: NA; d_gene: TRBD2; CDR3aa: CASSDPRGGGTDTQYF; CDR3nt: TGTGCCAGCAGTGACCCCCGGGGGGGAGGCACAGATACGCAGTATTTT
j_gene: TRBJ2-5; v_gene: TRBV11-2; abundance: NA; d_gene: TRBD2; CDR3aa: CASSFTLGVAGFGETQYF; CDR3nt: TGTGCCAGCAGCTTTACTTTAGGGGTAGCGGGATTTGGAGAGACCCAGTACTTC
j_gene: TRBJ1-4; v_gene: TRBV10-3; abundance: NA; d_gene: TRBD1; CDR3aa: CAISGRTGPTNEKLFF; CDR3nt: TGTGCCATCAGTGGGCGGACAGGACCAACTAATGAAAAACTGTTTTTT
j_gene: TRBJ2-3; v_gene: TRBV3-1/TRBV3-2; abundance: NA; d_gene: TRBD2; CDR3aa: CASSPGTSGRDTQYF; CDR3nt: TGTGCCAGCAGCCCTGGGACTAGCGGGAGAGATACGCAGTATTTT
j_gene: TRBJ1-1; v_gene: TRBV19; abundance: NA; d_gene: TRBD1; CDR3aa: CASRSERTGESTEAFF; CDR3nt: TGTGCCAGTAGATCAGAAAGGACAGGGGAATCCACTGAAGCTTTCTTT
j_gene: TRBJ2-7; v_gene: TRBV3-1/TRBV3-2; abundance: NA; d_gene: TRBD2; CDR3aa: CASSQGLAGDLGEQYF; CDR3nt: TGTGCCAGCAGCCAGGGACTAGCGGGGGACCTAGGGGAGCAGTACTTC
j_gene: TRBJ2-1; v_gene: TRBV5-6; abundance: NA; d_gene: NA; CDR3aa: CASSLRGRGRYNEQFF; CDR3nt: TGTGCCAGCAGCTTGAGGGGGCGGGGCCGATACAATGAGCAGTTCTTC
j_gene: TRBJ1-4; v_gene: TRBV20-1; abundance: NA; d_gene: NA; CDR3aa: CSARRGGKLFF; CDR3nt: TGCAGTGCTAGAAGGGGTGGGAAACTGTTTTTT
j_gene: TRBJ2-1; v_gene: TRBV5-4; abundance: NA; d_gene: TRBD2; CDR3aa: CASSRGLAGGVEQFF; CDR3nt: TGTGCCAGCAGCCGAGGACTAGCGGGAGGGGTTGAGCAGTTCTTC
j_gene: TRBJ2-1; v_gene: TRBV29-1; abundance: NA; d_gene: NA; CDR3aa: CSVDSAAVRREQFF; CDR3nt: TGCAGCGTTGATTCAGCGGCAGTCCGAAGGGAGCAGTTCTTC
j_gene: TRBJ2-3; v_gene: TRBV7-6; abundance: once; d_gene: TRBD2; CDR3aa: CATGAAGEGTDTQYF; CDR3nt: TGTGCCACCGGAGCGGCGGGAGAAGGTACAGATACGCAGTATTTT
j_gene: TRBJ2-2; v_gene: TRBV7-2; abundance: NA; d_gene: NA; CDR3aa: CASSRNTGELFF; CDR3nt: TGTGCCAGCAGCCGGAACACCGGGGAGCTGTTTTTT
j_gene: TRBJ1-2; v_gene: TRBV5-8; abundance: NA; d_gene: NA; CDR3aa: CASSFTGFDYGYTF; CDR3nt: TGTGCCAGCAGCTTCACAGGGTTCGACTATGGCTACACCTTC
j_gene: TRBJ2-2; v_gene: TRBV6-6; abundance: NA; d_gene: NA; CDR3aa: CASSYRAQGSGELFF; CDR3nt: TGTGCCAGCAGTTATAGGGCCCAGGGGTCCGGGGAGCTGTTTTTT
j_gene: TRBJ2-5; v_gene: TRBV5-1; abundance: NA; d_gene: TRBD2; CDR3aa: CASFGTSGSEVETQYF; CDR3nt: TGCGCCAGCTTCGGGACTAGCGGGAGTGAGGTAGAGACCCAGTACTTC
j_gene: TRBJ2-3; v_gene: TRBV19; abundance: NA; d_gene: NA; CDR3aa: CASSIGLAFHADTQYF; CDR3nt: TGTGCCAGTAGTATAGGCCTAGCTTTCCATGCAGATACGCAGTATTTT
j_gene: TRBJ2-6; v_gene: TRBV9; abundance: NA; d_gene: NA; CDR3aa: CASTRGVAPGANVLTF; CDR3nt: TGTGCCAGCACCCGCGGAGTGGCGCCTGGGGCCAACGTCCTGACTTTC
j_gene: TRBJ1-5; v_gene: TRBV10-3; abundance: NA; d_gene: NA; CDR3aa: CAISSSDSYSNQPQHF; CDR3nt: TGTGCCATCAGCTCCTCAGATTCGTATAGCAATCAGCCCCAGCATTTT
j_gene: TRBJ1-3; v_gene: TRBV4-3; abundance: NA; d_gene: NA; CDR3aa: CASSRDVASGNTIYF; CDR3nt: TGCGCCAGCAGCCGCGACGTAGCCTCTGGAAACACCATATATTTT
j_gene: TRBJ2-3; v_gene: TRBV28; abundance: NA; d_gene: TRBD1; CDR3aa: CASKVTGYTDTQYF; CDR3nt: TGTGCCAGCAAAGTGACAGGGTACACAGATACGCAGTATTTT
j_gene: TRBJ2-7; v_gene: TRBV5-1; abundance: NA; d_gene: NA; CDR3aa: CASRFTGPRSSYEQYF; CDR3nt: TGCGCCAGCAGGTTTACAGGACCCCGGAGCTCCTACGAGCAGTACTTC
j_gene: TRBJ1-6; v_gene: TRBV6-6; abundance: few; d_gene: NA; CDR3aa: CASSSTGISPLHF; CDR3nt: TGTGCCAGCAGTTCAACAGGAATTTCACCCCTCCACTTT
j_gene: TRBJ1-1; v_gene: TRBV30; abundance: NA; d_gene: NA; CDR3aa: CAFCRHENTEAFF; CDR3nt: TGTGCCTTCTGCCGACACGAGAACACTGAAGCTTTCTTT
j_gene: TRBJ1-1; v_gene: TRBV2; abundance: NA; d_gene: NA; CDR3aa: CASMVGRGNTEAFF; CDR3nt: TGTGCCAGCATGGTCGGGCGGGGAAACACTGAAGCTTTCTTT
j_gene: TRBJ1-3; v_gene: TRBV6-6; abundance: few; d_gene: TRBD1; CDR3aa: CASSYGQGGNTIYF; CDR3nt: TGTGCCAGCAGTTACGGACAGGGTGGAAACACCATATATTTT
j_gene: TRBJ1-5; v_gene: TRBV6-5; abundance: NA; d_gene: NA; CDR3aa: CASSYSSQGHQPQHF; CDR3nt: TGTGCCAGCAGTTACTCGTCGCAGGGGCATCAGCCCCAGCATTTT
j_gene: TRBJ1-6; v_gene: TRBV30; abundance: NA; d_gene: TRBD1; CDR3aa: CAHGDRGNSPLHF; CDR3nt: TGTGCCCATGGGGACAGGGGGAATTCACCCCTCCACTTT
j_gene: TRBJ2-7; v_gene: TRBV29-1; abundance: NA; d_gene: NA; CDR3aa: CSVSLAGEQYF; CDR3nt: TGCAGCGTGAGTCTCGCTGGCGAGCAGTACTTC
j_gene: TRBJ2-7; v_gene: TRBV6-5; abundance: NA; d_gene: TRBD1; CDR3aa: CASATGQAYEQYF; CDR3nt: TGTGCCAGCGCAACCGGACAGGCCTACGAGCAGTACTTC
j_gene: TRBJ1-2; v_gene: TRBV24-1; abundance: NA; d_gene: TRBD1; CDR3aa: CATSDSRQGGGYTF; CDR3nt: TGTGCCACCAGTGATTCTCGACAGGGCGGTGGCTACACCTTC
j_gene: TRBJ1-3; v_gene: TRBV2; abundance: many; d_gene: NA; CDR3aa: CASSEIRVPGNTIYF; CDR3nt: TGTGCCAGCAGCGAGATCAGGGTTCCCGGAAACACCATATATTTT
j_gene: TRBJ2-2; v_gene: TRBV19; abundance: NA; d_gene: NA; CDR3aa: CASKNGVGYTGELFF; CDR3nt: TGTGCCAGTAAGAACGGGGTTGGGTACACCGGGGAGCTGTTTTTT
j_gene: TRBJ1-4; v_gene: TRBV3-1/TRBV3-2; abundance: NA; d_gene: TRBD1; CDR3aa: CASSLQGAAEKLFF; CDR3nt: TGTGCCAGCAGCCTACAGGGGGCAGCTGAAAAACTGTTTTTT
j_gene: TRBJ2-2; v_gene: TRBV5-1; abundance: once; d_gene: TRBD1; CDR3aa: CASSLSAGGLGTGELFF; CDR3nt: TGCGCCAGCAGCCTAAGTGCAGGGGGCCTGGGGACCGGGGAGCTGTTTTTT
j_gene: TRBJ2-2; v_gene: TRBV5-8; abundance: NA; d_gene: NA; CDR3aa: CASSLPVGELFF; CDR3nt: TGTGCCAGCAGCCTCCCGGTCGGGGAGCTGTTTTTT
j_gene: TRBJ1-2; v_gene: TRBV28; abundance: NA; d_gene: NA; CDR3aa: CASSFPGDGGYTF; CDR3nt: TGTGCCAGCAGTTTTCCGGGGGACGGGGGCTACACCTTC